Listed below are T cell receptor beta chains from one sample, sequenced in a study of blood T cells in healthy people across ages. Each CDR3 protein gets one entry after TCRdb re-called the 5' RACE reads with MiXCR. The sample shows about 1.6 million distinct CDR3 sequences, about 35% of them seen only once. Sequences were obtained from blood. The receptors derive from a woman between 25 and 40 years old in good health. Each CDR3 is given with its conserved first and last residue. The D gene is left open where the match is weak. Part of the rows lack a size; the others show once, few, many or a class for expanded clones.

V gene,clone size,D gene,J gene,CDR3 protein,CDR3 DNA
TRBV14,.,.,TRBJ2-7,CASSQDRVATYEQYF,TGTGCCAGCAGCCAAGATCGGGTGGCTACCTACGAGCAGTACTTC
TRBV3-1,few,TRBD2,TRBJ2-5,CASSPEGLRGGHRQYF,TGTGCCAGCAGCCCCGAGGGGTTGCGGGGGGGCCATCGACAGTACTTC
TRBV18,.,TRBD1,TRBJ1-1,CASSPTGVATEAFF,TGTGCCAGCTCACCCACAGGGGTTGCCACTGAAGCTTTCTTT
TRBV5-6,.,.,TRBJ2-7,CASSDTARDTYEQYF,TGTGCCAGCAGCGATACCGCCAGGGACACCTACGAGCAGTACTTC
TRBV10-2,.,.,TRBJ1-2,CASSDPGGRINYGYTF,TGCGCCAGCAGTGACCCCGGTGGGAGAATCAACTATGGCTACACCTTC
TRBV28,.,TRBD2,TRBJ2-1,CASRGDSGRANEQFF,TGTGCCAGCAGGGGTGATAGCGGGAGGGCGAATGAGCAGTTCTTC
TRBV28,.,TRBD2,TRBJ2-1,CASLRTSGSNNEQFF,TGTGCCAGCTTACGGACTAGCGGGAGCAACAATGAGCAGTTCTTC
TRBV12-3/TRBV12-4,.,TRBD1,TRBJ2-1,CASGETGPNEQFF,TGTGCCAGCGGGGAGACAGGGCCCAATGAGCAGTTCTTC
TRBV4-1,few,.,TRBJ2-1,CASSRDPLYNEQFF,TGCGCCAGCAGCCGAGATCCCCTCTACAATGAGCAGTTCTTC
TRBV20-1,.,.,TRBJ1-5,CSAESKGRSDQPQHF,TGCAGTGCGGAAAGTAAGGGGCGCTCTGATCAGCCCCAGCATTTT
TRBV5-1,.,.,TRBJ2-2,CASTENIGELFF,TGCGCCAGCACCGAGAATATCGGGGAGCTGTTTTTT
TRBV6-6,.,TRBD1,TRBJ1-4,CASSSLGQKNEKLFF,TGTGCCAGCAGTTCATTGGGACAGAAAAATGAAAAACTGTTTTTT
TRBV10-3,.,TRBD2,TRBJ2-3,CAISEERGDTDTQYF,TGTGCCATCAGTGAGGAGCGGGGGGACACAGATACGCAGTATTTT
TRBV27,many,TRBD2,TRBJ2-1,CASSLGTSGINEQFF,TGTGCCAGCAGCTTAGGGACTAGCGGGATAAATGAGCAGTTCTTC
TRBV7-2,.,.,TRBJ2-1,CASSFPPRGAGNEQFF,TGTGCCAGCAGCTTCCCTCCGAGGGGGGCCGGCAATGAGCAGTTCTTC
TRBV6-1,.,.,TRBJ2-7,CASRGGDKWYEQYF,TGTGCCAGCAGGGGTGGCGACAAGTGGTACGAGCAGTACTTC
TRBV21-1,few,.,TRBJ1-2,CASRLVWDRVNYGYTF,TGTGCCAGCAGACTTGTATGGGACAGGGTTAACTATGGCTACACCTTC
TRBV20-1,.,TRBD2,TRBJ2-1,CSARLGVLAGGLDEQFF,TGCAGTGCTAGATTGGGCGTTCTAGCGGGAGGATTAGATGAGCAGTTCTTC
TRBV29-1,many,TRBD1,TRBJ2-7,CSVPGQGASFYEQYF,TGCAGCGTGCCAGGACAGGGGGCTTCGTTTTACGAGCAGTACTTC
TRBV2,.,.,TRBJ2-1,CASSESGVPGNEQFF,TGTGCCAGCAGTGAATCAGGGGTTCCGGGCAATGAGCAGTTCTTC
TRBV6-5,.,TRBD1,TRBJ2-7,CASRTTGKTYEQYF,TGTGCCAGCAGAACGACAGGGAAGACCTACGAGCAGTACTTC
TRBV5-6,few,TRBD2,TRBJ2-1,CASSLMASGDYNEQFF,TGTGCCAGCAGCTTAATGGCTAGCGGGGACTACAATGAGCAGTTCTTC
TRBV7-3,.,.,TRBJ2-1,CASSWGWGEQFF,TGTGCCAGCAGCTGGGGATGGGGTGAGCAGTTCTTC
TRBV12-3/TRBV12-4,.,.,TRBJ2-5,CASSHGVAEGLQETQYF,TGTGCCAGCAGTCACGGGGTAGCGGAGGGCCTCCAAGAGACCCAGTACTTC
TRBV25-1,.,.,TRBJ1-2,CASSDGVGRRYGYTF,TGTGCCAGCAGTGACGGGGTCGGGAGGCGCTATGGCTACACCTTC
TRBV7-9,.,.,TRBJ2-7,CALEVDSSYEQYF,TGTGCCCTGGAGGTAGATAGCTCCTACGAGCAGTACTTC
TRBV15,few,.,TRBJ2-7,CATSRLGGPIYEQYF,TGTGCCACCAGCAGACTTGGCGGGCCCATCTACGAGCAGTACTTC
TRBV7-9,.,TRBD1,TRBJ2-7,CASSSIRDRVFNEQYF,TGTGCCAGCAGCTCGATCCGGGACAGGGTATTCAACGAGCAGTACTTC
TRBV5-5,.,.,TRBJ1-2,CASSLFIGGNYGYTF,TGTGCCAGCAGCTTGTTTATTGGGGGAAACTATGGCTACACCTTC
TRBV20-1,.,.,TRBJ2-1,CSAPGLAQNEQFF,TGCAGTGCGCCAGGCCTAGCGCAGAATGAGCAGTTCTTC
TRBV6-1,.,.,TRBJ1-4,CAGSDVSKNEKLFF,TGTGCCGGCAGTGACGTCAGCAAGAATGAAAAACTGTTTTTT
TRBV20-1,.,.,TRBJ2-2,CSARDSYRENTGELFF,TGCAGTGCTAGAGATTCATACAGGGAGAACACCGGGGAGCTGTTTTTT
TRBV3-1,.,.,TRBJ2-5,CASSQGFGGETQYF,TGTGCCAGCAGCCAAGGGTTCGGCGGGGAGACCCAGTACTTC